The entry that follows covers one T cell receptor (beta chain) sequence. The V gene's germline CDR1 is LNHDA and CDR2 SQIVND (reference sequence). The CDR3 runs to 14 residues. Trimming stripped 7 bases from V and 7 bases from J, with 19 bases between. This entry belongs to a study of cytomegalovirus exposure and HLA in healthy donors. Clones were read by immunoSEQ multiplex PCR, and TCRdb kept only the in-frame ones, dropping some. Of fewer than 60,000 clones listed, 89% were seen once; the top ten hold 15%. The TCR originated in a young woman in good health and CMV-seronegative. The chain recombines TRBV19 with TRBJ1-2; no firm D call. The sample consisted of PBMCs. For the CDR3, the DNA is TGTGCCAGTACCGAGGGATGGCAATCATCTGGCTACACCTTC. Protein: CASTEGWQSSGYTF.